This T cell receptor (beta chain) comes out of a study of CD8 T cells in Susac syndrome. Sequencing targeted TCR beta in blood CD8+ and CD4+ T cells. TEMRA cells were enriched by FACS, while CD8+ and CD4+ T cells were obtained through a negative isolation that was performed magnetically. After removal of 9 bases from V and 0 bases from J, the junction contained 5 bases not matched to a gene. CDR3 length: 14 amino acids. Germline CDR1 is KGHDR and CDR2 is SFDVKD. Random-hexamer reverse transcription was applied to about 0.45 to 1 ug RNA. By means of immunoSEQ multiplex PCR, TCR beta CDR3 spanning 54 Vbeta and 13 Jbeta underwent amplification. TCRdb used MiXCR to reprocess the immunoSEQ multiplex PCR reads, holding one entry per CDR3 protein. Seen here are 250,000 to 300,000 distinct CDR3 sequences, about 91% observed once, and the top ten hold roughly 0.17%.

Sequenced material: CD8+ T cells from PBMCs. The chain couples TRBV24-1 to TRBJ2-7; 9 bases are a match to TRBD1. This receptor was taken from a human donor with multiple sclerosis. The CDR3 DNA follows: TGTGCCACCCGTGGACAGGGGAGCTCCTACGAGCAGTACTTC. This translates into CATRGQGSSYEQYF.